The 17 T cell receptor beta chains given below trace back to one sample, sequenced in a study of blood T cell repertoires in COVID-19 (dated by TCRdb to about 2020). Library construction relied on the immunoSEQ multiplex PCR assay. Entries here come from immuneACCESS through TCRdb and include only in-frame sequences with V and J called. Some clones fail to appear in such tables; in the studies checked, an unresolved V gene covers under half of the shortfall, and the cause of the remainder is unknown. This sample comprises approximately 69,000 clones, nearly 85% of them detected only once. 1.8% of the sample belongs to the ten largest clones. The sequencing input was peripheral blood. These receptors were obtained from a woman in her fifties or sixties with acute or convalescent COVID-19.

J is TRBJ2-1 and V is TRBV5-1; D gene ambiguous. V lost 2 bases and J 9 bases, leaving 12 bases between the germline ends. The CDR3 spans 13 residues. Germline values: CDR1 SGHRS, CDR2 YFSETQ. The CDR3 loop is CASSLRIISEQFF. The CDR3 DNA sequence: TGCGCCAGCAGCTTAAGAATTATTAGTGAGCAGTTCTTC.

In this sample, this clone turned up a few times. This chain uses TRBV11-2 with TRBJ1-2; possible D gene TRBD1, 6 bases. V gave up 0 bases and J gave up 0 bases, with 8 bases separating them. The CDR3 sequence is 15 residues long. Germline V gene data show CDR1 as SGHAT and CDR2 as FQNNGV. The CDR3 here is CASSLEGAANYGYTF. The CDR3 DNA reads as TGTGCCAGCAGCTTAGAGGGGGCAGCTAACTATGGCTACACCTTC.

In its sample, this clone was seen once. This chain uses TRBV19 with TRBJ1-1; tentative D call: TRBD1 (6 bases). The CDR3 runs 14 residues. Trimming stripped 3 bases from V and 4 bases from J, with 12 bases between. Germline V gene sequence: CDR1 LNHDA, CDR2 SQIVND (reference sequence). As DNA, the CDR3 is TGTGCCAGTAGTATTCAGGGGAGAGGCACTGAAGCTTTCTTT. Protein sequence: CASSIQGRGTEAFF.

The chain employs TRBV5-1 and TRBJ2-1; weak D call: TRBD2 (5 bases). Germline-derived CDR1 and CDR2 are SGHRS and YFSETQ. The germline V and J ends were trimmed by 5 bases and 5 bases, with 17 bases remaining between them. The CDR3 runs 15 residues. The CDR3 DNA reads as TGCGCCAGCAGTCGGACTCCTCAAAGCAACAATGAGCAGTTCTTC. Translation gives CASSRTPQSNNEQFF.

The rearrangement links TRBV6-1 to TRBJ2-7; the D gene is possibly TRBD1 (6 bases). CDR1 MNHNS and CDR2 SASEGT come from the germline V gene. Trimming cost V 0 bases and J 3 bases, with 12 bases left between them. This CDR3 spans 15 amino acids. The CDR3 spells CASSEARQADYEQYF. The CDR3 DNA sequence: TGTGCCAGCAGTGAAGCCCGACAGGCTGACTACGAGCAGTACTTC.

This rearrangement joins TRBV2 to TRBJ2-1; TRBD2 agrees at 7 bases. Germline CDR1 reads SNHLY; CDR2 reads FYNNEI. The CDR3 spans 16 residues. V trimming: 3 bases; J trimming: 4 bases; junction bases outside the gene matches: 9. DNA of the CDR3: TGTGCCAGCAGTGATAGCGGGCGAAACCCGTACAATGAGCAGTTCTTC. Its protein product is CASSDSGRNPYNEQFF. Supplemented by reference TRBV2 and TRBJ2-1, the full variable domain reads EPEVTQTPSHQVTQMGQEVILRCVPISNHLYFYWYRQILGQKVEFLVSFYNNEISEKSEIFDDQFSVERPDGSNFTLKIRSTKLEDSAMYFCASSDSGRNPYNEQFFGPGTRLTVL.

V gene TRBV6-6 combines with J gene TRBJ1-2; D is unresolved. With 7 bases removed from V and 4 bases from J, the gap between germline ends came to 22 bases. From germline, CDR1 is MNHNY and CDR2 SVGAGI (reference sequence). The CDR3 has 16 residues. CDR3: CASTPVVGQGGYGYTF. CDR3 nucleotide sequence: TGTGCCAGCACCCCAGTTGTGGGCCAAGGTGGCTATGGCTACACCTTC.

The chain joins TRBV3-1 (or the pseudogene TRBV3-2) to TRBJ2-3; 8 bases fit TRBD1. CDR3 length equals 16 residues. CDR1 and CDR2 (germline): LGHDT, YNNKEL (reference sequence). V lost 1 base and J lost 1; bases outside the gene matches: 4. The CDR3 DNA reads TGTGCCAGCAGCCAAGTCATGACAGGGGGCACAGATACGCAGTATTTT. It yields the protein CASSQVMTGGTDTQYF.

The rearrangement links TRBV25-1 to TRBJ2-3; TRBD1 aligns across 8 bases. Germline values: CDR1 MGHDK, CDR2 SYGVNS. This CDR3 has 15 amino acids. Germline trimming cut 2 bases from V and 3 bases from J; bases unmatched to any gene: 4. This CDR3 reads CASSERTGRTDTQYF. CDR3 DNA: TGTGCCAGCAGTGAAAGGACAGGGAGAACAGATACGCAGTATTTT.

For the CDR3, the DNA is TGTGCCAGCAGTGGTTACGGACTAGCGGGAGCCTACGAGCAGTACTTC. Protein: CASSGYGLAGAYEQYF. The rearrangement links TRBV6-1 to TRBJ2-7, with TRBD2 identical over 13 bases. CDR3 size: 16 residues. V trimming: 4 bases; J trimming: 2 bases; junction bases outside the gene matches: 5. Germline lookup yields CDR1 MNHNS and CDR2 SASEGT.

A single count supports this clone. V gene TRBV30 combines with J gene TRBJ1-6, with D maybe TRBD1 (5 bases). The V and J ends lost 0 bases and 3 bases respectively, with 18 bases between them. The germline V gene encodes CDR1 GTSNPN and CDR2 SVGIG (reference sequence). This CDR3 spans 18 amino acids. As DNA, the CDR3 is TGTGCCTGGAGTGTCTCCTTCAAGGGACTTGTCTATAATTCACCCCTCCACTTT. This encodes CAWSVSFKGLVYNSPLHF.

This chain joins TRBV28 and TRBJ1-2; 7 positions match TRBD1. The ends lost 6 bases at V and 4 bases at J; junction bases unmatched: 5. CDR1 is MDHEN and CDR2 is SYDVKM in the germline V gene. The CDR3 runs to 13 residues. CDR3 loop: CASSVGQRYGYTF. As DNA, the CDR3 is TGTGCCAGCAGCGTGGGACAGCGCTATGGCTACACCTTC.

The chain links TRBV6-1 to TRBJ1-1; the D gene is possibly TRBD1 (5 bases). CDR3 size: 13 residues. Germline CDR1 reads MNHNS; CDR2 reads SASEGT. The ends were cut back, 2 bases at V and 1 base at J, with 5 bases in the middle. For the CDR3, the DNA is TGTGCCAGCAGTGAACAGGGGAACACTGAAGCTTTCTTT. As protein: CASSEQGNTEAFF.

The chain carries TRBV9 and TRBJ1-4, with TRBD1 identical over 10 bases. CDR1 and CDR2 from the germline V gene are SGDLS and YYNGEE. The CDR3 length is 15 residues. The ends lost 3 bases at V and 7 bases at J; junction bases unmatched: 6. The CDR3 loop reads CASSASGTGAEKLFF. CDR3 DNA: TGTGCCAGCAGCGCTTCCGGGACAGGGGCTGAAAAACTGTTTTTT.

The chain uses TRBV15 and TRBJ1-1; D perhaps matches TRBD1 (6 bases). CDR3 length equals 14 residues. The germline V and J ends were trimmed by 6 bases and 0 bases, with 11 bases remaining between them. CDR1 and CDR2 (germline): LNHNV, YYDKDF (reference sequence). This CDR3 reads CATSRGGLNTEAFF. DNA for the CDR3: TGTGCCACCAGTCGAGGGGGTTTGAACACTGAAGCTTTCTTT.

J is TRBJ2-3 and V is TRBV5-4; 8 bases line up with TRBD2. The ends lost 1 base at V and 0 bases at J; junction bases unmatched: 10. The CDR3 has 18 residues. Germline V gene lookup returns CDR1 SGHNT and CDR2 YYREEE (reference sequence). The CDR3 DNA is TGTGCCAGCAGCTTGAGAGCGGGAGACCCCACTAGCACAGATACGCAGTATTTT. The encoded protein is CASSLRAGDPTSTDTQYF.

The rearrangement links TRBV6-5 to TRBJ2-7; possibly TRBD2 for D (6 bases). The V gene's germline CDR1 is MNHEY and CDR2 SVGAGI. The CDR3 is 15 residues long. Trimming took off 7 bases at V and 13 bases at J, with 29 bases between the two ends. This CDR3 reads CASIKGTRPFTEPYF. The CDR3, as DNA: TGTGCCAGCATAAAAGGGACTCGACCTTTTACCGAGCCCTACTTC.